The 22 T cell receptor beta chains given below trace back to one sample, sequenced in a study of blood T cell repertoires in COVID-19. Method: immunoSEQ multiplex PCR; TCRdb's copy keeps in-frame clones and lacks some. The sample gives 50,000 or so clones, around four fifths of which show up once; roughly 7.3% is in the top ten. The sample was peripheral blood. The receptors stem from a man aged 40-49 years with acute or convalescent COVID-19.

Many counts were recorded for this clone. The gene calls are TRBV15 and TRBJ2-5; 11 bases are shared with TRBD2. The CDR3 totals 17 residues. From germline, CDR1 is LNHNV and CDR2 YYDKDF (reference sequence). V was clipped by 4 bases and J by 2 bases; unmatched bases: 9. CDR3 residues: CATSIGPLAGVQETQYF. CDR3 nucleotide sequence: TGTGCCACCAGCATTGGACCACTAGCGGGGGTTCAAGAGACCCAGTACTTC.

The V and J genes are TRBV10-3 and TRBJ1-2; D is uncertain. CDR3 length: 15 residues. The germline gives CDR1 ENHRY, CDR2 SYGVKD. Trimming pared 0 bases from V and 5 bases from J, leaving 13 bases between. In DNA form, the CDR3 reads TGTGCCATCAGTGAGTCGCAGGTCCCGGGGTATGGCTACACCTTC. It is translated as CAISESQVPGYGYTF.

The CDR3, as DNA: TGTGCCAGCAGCACTACAGGGGGCTCTGGAAACACCATATATTTT. Protein product: CASSTTGGSGNTIYF. This chain joins TRBV5-5 and TRBJ1-3, with 8 bases fitting TRBD1. V lost 4 bases and J lost 0; bases outside the gene matches: 3. The germline CDR1 and CDR2 sequences are SGHKS and YYEKEE (reference sequence). CDR3 length: 15 residues.

The chain is built from TRBV6-2 or TRBV6-3 and TRBJ1-1; D is unclear. Per the germline V gene, CDR1 is MNHEY and CDR2 is SVGEGT. The CDR3 runs to 12 residues. Trimming removed 4 bases from V and 11 bases from J, with 14 bases in between. For the CDR3, the DNA is TGTGCCAGCAGTTGGCGTTTCCCCGGGGCTTTCTTT. This codes for CASSWRFPGAFF.

The chain links TRBV29-1 to TRBJ1-1; the D gene is possibly TRBD1 (5 bases). Germline lookup yields CDR1 SQVTM and CDR2 ANQGSEA. The CDR3 is 13 amino acids. V was pared by 0 bases and J by 7 bases, with 12 bases between. CDR3 sequence reads: CSVEDRKDNEAFF. CDR3 nucleotides: TGCAGCGTTGAAGATAGGAAGGACAATGAAGCTTTCTTT.

This clone was counted only a few times. The chain recombines TRBV7-2 with TRBJ1-5, with a possible D match to TRBD1 (5 bases). V lost 6 bases, J lost 6 bases, and 15 bases lay in between. This CDR3 has 14 amino acids. CDR1 and CDR2 from the germline V gene are SGHTA and FQGNSA. This CDR3 reads CASSSPGLGQPQHF. As DNA, the CDR3 is TGTGCCAGCAGTTCTCCAGGGTTAGGTCAGCCCCAGCATTTT. The full variable domain, completed using reference TRBV7-2 and TRBJ1-5, is GAGVSQSPSNKVTEKGKDVELRCDPISGHTALYWYRQSLGQGLEFLIYFQGNSAPDKSGLPSDRFSAERTGGSVSTLTIQRTQQEDSAVYLCASSSPGLGQPQHFGDGTRLSIL.

This chain links TRBV18 with TRBJ1-2; D gene uncertain. CDR1 and CDR2 (germline): KGHSH, LQKENI. V was trimmed by 4 bases and J by 0 bases, leaving 12 bases between them. This CDR3 spans 15 amino acids. The CDR3 loop reads CASSLFEGSNYGYTF. The CDR3 region has the DNA TGTGCCAGCTCACTCTTCGAGGGATCTAACTATGGCTACACCTTC. The entire variable domain, with the rest obtained from reference TRBV18 and TRBJ1-2, is as follows: NAGVMQNPRHLVRRRGQEARLRCSPMKGHSHVYWYRQLPEEGLKFMVYLQKENIIDESGMPKERFSAEFPKEGPSILRIQQVVRGDSAAYFCASSLFEGSNYGYTFGSGTRLTVV.

In its sample, this clone was seen once. The chain links TRBV11-2 to TRBJ1-4; TRBD1 is a possible D gene (5 bases). The CDR3 runs to 17 residues. Germline values: CDR1 SGHAT, CDR2 FQNNGV. The V and J ends lost 6 bases and 6 bases respectively, with 23 bases between them. CDR3 coding DNA: TGTGCCAGCAGTAAGGGGCAGGGAGGAGGTTGGGATGAAAAACTGTTTTTT. Its translation: CASSKGQGGGWDEKLFF.

The chain is built from TRBV3-1 (or the pseudogene TRBV3-2) and TRBJ2-5, with 9 positions matching TRBD2. The CDR3 length is 15 residues. J gave up 1 base and V 4 bases, and 4 bases lay outside the gene matches. Germline V CDR1 and CDR2: LGHDT, YNNKEL (reference sequence). In nucleotides, the CDR3 is TGTGCCAGCAGCCGAGGGACTAGCCTCCAAGAGACCCAGTACTTC. Its translation: CASSRGTSLQETQYF.

The V call is TRBV15, the J call TRBJ2-2, with TRBD2 identical over 7 bases. The V segment lost 0 bases and the J segment 1 base; nucleotides outside the gene matches: 5. Germline-derived CDR1 and CDR2 are LNHNV and YYDKDF (reference sequence). The CDR3 spans 17 residues. CDR3 bases: TGTGCCACCAGCAGAGATCGGGAGGTCCTGAACACCGGGGAGCTGTTTTTT. As protein: CATSRDREVLNTGELFF.

This rearrangement joins TRBV15 to TRBJ1-3; D remains ambiguous. V lost 0 bases, J lost 5 bases, and 2 bases lay in between. This CDR3 is built from 12 residues. From germline, CDR1 is LNHNV and CDR2 YYDKDF (reference sequence). DNA for the CDR3: TGTGCCACCAGCAGAGATAGAAACACCATATATTTT. Translation gives CATSRDRNTIYF.

This chain joins TRBV6-6 and TRBJ2-1, with 12 bases lining up with TRBD2. The CDR3 runs to 15 residues. CDR1 MNHNY and CDR2 SVGAGI come from the germline V gene (reference sequence). With V trimmed by 2 bases and J by 7 bases, 3 bases remained unmatched. CDR3 residues: CASSYETSGRNEQFF. CDR3 nucleotides: TGTGCCAGCAGTTACGAAACTAGCGGGAGGAATGAGCAGTTCTTC.

This clone was picked up one time. V is TRBV5-1 and J is TRBJ2-5; 10 bases match TRBD1. V was pared by 7 bases and J by 4 bases, with 7 bases of the junction left unmatched. The CDR3 sequence is 14 residues long. CDR1 and CDR2 (germline): SGHRS, YFSETQ. CDR3 nucleotide sequence: TGCGCCAGCTACGGACAGGGGGTCGGAGAGACCCAGTACTTC. It is translated as CASYGQGVGETQYF.

The chain couples TRBV5-1 to TRBJ1-4; D possibly corresponds to TRBD1 (5 bases). The CDR3 is made up of 15 amino acids. CDR1 and CDR2 from the germline V gene are SGHRS and YFSETQ. V was pared by 3 bases and J by 8 bases, with 17 bases between. The CDR3 bases are TGCGCCAGCAGCTCGGGTCCGGGGGGTTGGGAAAAACTGTTTTTT. As protein: CASSSGPGGWEKLFF. Together with reference TRBV5-1 and TRBJ1-4, the CDR3 gives the full variable domain: KAGVTQTPRYLIKTRGQQVTLSCSPISGHRSVSWYQQTPGQGLQFLFEYFSETQRNKGNFPGRFSGRQFSNSRSEMNVSTLELGDSALYLCASSSGPGGWEKLFFGSGTQLSVL.

This clone was observed a few times. The chain recombines TRBV3-1 (or the pseudogene TRBV3-2) with TRBJ2-2; TRBD2 is a possible D gene (5 bases). This CDR3 is 17 amino acids long. V was cut by 4 bases and J by 4 bases, with 19 bases left in between. The germline V gene has CDR1 LGHDT and CDR2 YNNKEL (reference sequence). For the CDR3, the DNA is TGTGCCAGCAGCCTATACGGGATCGGACGAATCACCGGGGAGCTGTTTTTT. Protein product: CASSLYGIGRITGELFF.

The chain employs TRBV19 and TRBJ2-5; D remains unclear. The length of the CDR3 is 14 residues. Trimming left V 5 bases short and J 2 bases short, with 12 bases between. CDR1 is LNHDA, CDR2 SQIVND, per germline (reference sequence). CDR3 sequence: CASSPHIPQETQYF. The CDR3 coding sequence is TGTGCCAGTAGTCCCCACATTCCTCAAGAGACCCAGTACTTC.

This clone was found a few times. The chain links TRBV7-2 to TRBJ2-1; possibly TRBD1 for D (5 bases). The CDR3 length is 13 residues. Trimming stripped 5 bases from V and 6 bases from J, with 11 bases between. Looked up from germline, CDR1 is SGHTA and CDR2 is FQGNSA. The CDR3 nucleotides are TGTGCCAGCAGCCAGGGTCCGGCCAATGAGCAGTTCTTC. This sequence encodes CASSQGPANEQFF.

The V call is TRBV7-2, the J call TRBJ2-3; D gene ambiguous. This CDR3 contains 15 residues. Germline V gives CDR1 SGHTA, CDR2 FQGNSA. V gave up 6 bases and J gave up 2 bases, with 15 bases separating them. In nucleotides, the CDR3 is TGTGCCAGCAGTACTCTTACTGAACTCACAGATACGCAGTATTTT. Its translation: CASSTLTELTDTQYF.

The genes are TRBV9 and TRBJ2-5, with TRBD2 identical over 8 bases. Germline V gene sequence: CDR1 SGDLS, CDR2 YYNGEE. Unmatched junction bases numbered 6, after V lost 0 bases and J lost 5 bases. The CDR3 runs to 15 residues. The CDR3 sequence is CASSVATSGQETQYF. The CDR3 nucleotides are TGTGCCAGCAGCGTAGCCACTAGCGGTCAGGAGACCCAGTACTTC. The full variable domain, rest sourced from reference TRBV9 and TRBJ2-5, is DSGVTQTPKHLITATGQRVTLRCSPRSGDLSVYWYQQSLDQGLQFLIQYYNGEERAKGNILERFSAQQFPDLHSELNLSSLELGDSALYFCASSVATSGQETQYFGPGTRLLVL.

The rearrangement joins TRBV10-3 to TRBJ2-7; 8 nucleotides agree with TRBD2. The CDR3 consists of 14 residues. J lost 2 bases, V lost 4 bases, and 4 bases had no gene match. Germline assignment: CDR1 ENHRY and CDR2 SYGVKD. CDR3 in DNA: TGTGCCATCAGTGGGGGCGGGGGGACCTACGAGCAGTACTTC. This translates into CAISGGGGTYEQYF.

This clone was recorded only once. This sequence joins TRBV29-1 and TRBJ2-2; TRBD1 matches at 12 bases. Looked up from germline, CDR1 is SQVTM and CDR2 is ANQGSEA. CDR3 size: 14 residues. With 5 bases clipped from V and 8 bases from J, the junction kept 6 bases outside the gene matches. The CDR3 DNA reads TGCAGCGTTACCGGGACAGGGGGCATGGGGGAGCTGTTTTTT. As protein: CSVTGTGGMGELFF.

The chain links TRBV9 to TRBJ2-7, with D unclear. Trimming removed 3 bases from V and 1 base from J, with 11 bases in between. The CDR3 contains 14 residues. CDR1 SGDLS and CDR2 YYNGEE come from the germline V gene. The CDR3 region has the DNA TGTGCCAGCAGCGCTACAGTCCTTTCCTACGAGCAGTACTTC. This sequence encodes CASSATVLSYEQYF.